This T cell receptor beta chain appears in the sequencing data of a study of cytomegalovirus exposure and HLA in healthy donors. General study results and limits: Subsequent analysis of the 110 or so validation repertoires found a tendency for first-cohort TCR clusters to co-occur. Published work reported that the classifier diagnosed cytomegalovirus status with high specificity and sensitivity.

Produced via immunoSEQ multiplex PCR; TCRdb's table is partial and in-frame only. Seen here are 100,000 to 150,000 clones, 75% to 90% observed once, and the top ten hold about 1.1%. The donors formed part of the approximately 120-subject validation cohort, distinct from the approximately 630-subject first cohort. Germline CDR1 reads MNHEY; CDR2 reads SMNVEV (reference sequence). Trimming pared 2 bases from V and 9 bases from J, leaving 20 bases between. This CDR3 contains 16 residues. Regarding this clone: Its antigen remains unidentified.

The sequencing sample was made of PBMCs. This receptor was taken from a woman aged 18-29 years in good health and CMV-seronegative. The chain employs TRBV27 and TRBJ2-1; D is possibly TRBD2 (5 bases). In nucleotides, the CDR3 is TGTGCCAGCAGTTTAGAACCCCCACCCGGGGTTGGTGAGCAGTTCTTC. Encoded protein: CASSLEPPPGVGEQFF.